These 21 T cell receptor beta chains share one sample of origin, sequenced in a study of blood T cell repertoires in COVID-19. This table comes from immunoSEQ multiplex PCR, and its TCRdb copy is limited to in-frame clones, with some not included. The table records 100,000 to 150,000 clones, 85% of them present only once. The sequencing sample was made of peripheral blood. These receptors were taken from a man aged 80 or over with active or convalescent COVID-19.

CDR3 in amino acids: CASSPGQTTDTQYF. CDR3 nucleotide sequence: TGCGCCAGCAGCCCGGGACAGACCACAGATACGCAGTATTTT. The rearrangement links TRBV5-1 to TRBJ2-3; 7 bases are a match to TRBD1. The J segment lost 2 bases and the V segment lost 4 bases, leaving 4 bases of the junction unmatched. The CDR3 is made up of 14 amino acids. CDR1 and CDR2 from the germline V gene are SGHRS and YFSETQ.

This chain connects TRBV7-3 to TRBJ1-1; D may be TRBD1 (5 bases). V was cut by 1 base and J by 4 bases, with 16 bases left in between. Germline values: CDR1 SGHTA, CDR2 FQGTGA. The CDR3 consists of 16 residues. The CDR3: CASSLMGVRGGTEAFF. DNA of the CDR3: TGTGCCAGCAGCTTAATGGGAGTAAGGGGAGGCACTGAAGCTTTCTTT.

This chain connects TRBV5-4 to TRBJ1-2, with D tentatively TRBD1 (6 bases). CDR1 and CDR2 from the germline V gene are SGHNT and YYREEE (reference sequence). With 4 bases removed from V and 8 bases from J, the gap between germline ends came to 18 bases. The CDR3 length is 14 residues. The CDR3 sequence is CASSPMGGAQGYTF. DNA for the CDR3: TGTGCCAGCAGCCCCATGGGGGGGGCTCAGGGCTACACCTTC.

The V and J genes are TRBV28 and TRBJ1-2; TRBD1 aligns across 7 bases. In germline, CDR1 is MDHEN, CDR2 SYDVKM. V shed 6 bases and J 3 bases; nucleotides not matched to a gene: 1. The CDR3 runs to 12 residues. The CDR3 loop reads CASRGQHYGYTF. The CDR3 coding sequence is TGTGCCAGCAGGGGACAGCACTATGGCTACACCTTC.

The chain is built from TRBV6-2 or TRBV6-3 and TRBJ2-3; 7 bases fit TRBD2. V dropped 2 bases and J dropped 1; count of bases not matched to a gene: 6. Germline values: CDR1 MNHEY, CDR2 SVGEGT. This CDR3 is 16 amino acids long. DNA for the CDR3: TGTGCCAGCAGTTACGGGACCACTAGCGGCACAGATACGCAGTATTTT. This translates into CASSYGTTSGTDTQYF.

The chain links TRBV10-3 to TRBJ2-7, with TRBD2 as a possible D gene (7 bases). Germline CDR1 and CDR2: ENHRY and SYGVKD. Deletions cut 4 bases from V and 5 bases from J, with 15 bases between. There are 14 residues in the CDR3. This CDR3 is CAISGGGQNNEQYF. CDR3 nucleotides: TGTGCCATCAGTGGGGGGGGGCAAAACAACGAGCAGTACTTC.

This clone showed up just a few times. The chain recombines TRBV29-1 with TRBJ1-2, with TRBD1 as a possible D gene (5 bases). V lost 2 bases to trimming and J lost 7 bases, with 8 bases between them. Germline V gene data show CDR1 as SQVTM and CDR2 as ANQGSEA. This CDR3 has 11 residues. The CDR3 is CSVEKGSGYTF. For the CDR3, the DNA is TGCAGCGTTGAAAAGGGGTCTGGCTACACCTTC. Filled out from reference TRBV29-1 and TRBJ1-2, the complete variable domain reads SAVISQKPSRDICQRGTSLTIQCQVDSQVTMMFWYRQQPGQSLTLIATANQGSEATYESGFVIDKFPISRPNLTFSTLTVSNMSPEDSSIYLCSVEKGSGYTFGSGTRLTVV.

A few counts support this clone. The genes are TRBV29-1 and TRBJ2-2, with D perhaps TRBD1 (6 bases). CDR1 SQVTM and CDR2 ANQGSEA come from the germline V gene. The CDR3 is 15 amino acids. Trimming took off 4 bases at V and 8 bases at J, with 20 bases between the two ends. The CDR3 loop reads CSVGGGRGAGGELFF. In DNA, the CDR3 is TGCAGCGTTGGCGGTGGCAGGGGCGCAGGGGGGGAGCTGTTTTTT.

This clone was seen just once. The rearrangement links TRBV5-1 to TRBJ2-3, with 9 bases identical to TRBD2. The CDR3 is 14 residues long. The germline V gene has CDR1 SGHRS and CDR2 YFSETQ. V lost 3 bases, J lost 2 bases, and 1 base stayed unmatched. CDR3 region: CASSSSGDTDTQYF. Written as DNA, the CDR3 is TGCGCCAGCAGCTCTAGCGGGGACACAGATACGCAGTATTTT.

The CDR3 here is CASSLASGTHEAFF. The CDR3 bases are TGTGCCAGCAGCTTAGCATCCGGGACACATGAAGCTTTCTTT. The chain carries TRBV7-3 and TRBJ1-1, with TRBD1 as a possible D gene (6 bases). The germline V gene has CDR1 SGHTA and CDR2 FQGTGA. The CDR3 is made up of 14 amino acids. Trimming took off 2 bases at V and 7 bases at J, with 14 bases between the two ends.

The chain carries TRBV5-1 and TRBJ1-6; 10 nucleotides line up with TRBD1. The CDR3 consists of 17 residues. V shed 0 bases and J 10 bases; nucleotides not matched to a gene: 10. Germline-derived CDR1 and CDR2 are SGHRS and YFSETQ. CDR3 residues: CASSLGQGAYTGSPLHF. In DNA, the CDR3 is TGCGCCAGCAGCTTGGGACAGGGGGCATATACGGGGTCACCCCTCCACTTT.

In this sample, this clone turned up a few times. V and J are TRBV9 and TRBJ2-3, with 11 nucleotides matching TRBD1. The CDR3 is 15 residues long. Germline V gene data show CDR1 as SGDLS and CDR2 as YYNGEE. The junction had 6 bases not matched to a gene; V was cut back by 3 bases and J by 6 bases. In nucleotides, the CDR3 is TGTGCCAGCAGCGGGACAGGGGGCGCCCCGGATACGCAGTATTTT. Its translation is CASSGTGGAPDTQYF.

The chain links TRBV19 to TRBJ2-1; D is possibly TRBD2 (6 bases). This CDR3 spans 13 amino acids. Germline CDR1 is LNHDA and CDR2 is SQIVND (reference sequence). The V end was cut by 6 bases, the J end by 8 bases, with 14 bases between. The CDR3 loop reads CASRPGGKYEQFF. The CDR3 DNA reads as TGTGCCAGTAGGCCCGGAGGGAAATATGAGCAGTTCTTC.

This clone was seen only a few times. The chain employs TRBV6-1 and TRBJ2-7, with 10 nucleotides matching TRBD2. This CDR3 region has 18 residues. V lost 6 bases to trimming and J lost 2 bases; unmatched junction nucleotides: 16. CDR1 and CDR2 from the germline V gene are MNHNS and SASEGT. The CDR3 region is CASSERVSSGGQAYEQYF. CDR3 in DNA: TGTGCCAGCAGCGAAAGAGTGTCTAGCGGGGGCCAAGCCTACGAGCAGTACTTC.

The rearrangement uses TRBV3-1 (or the pseudogene TRBV3-2) and TRBJ2-5; tentatively, D is TRBD1 (5 bases). The CDR3 is 14 residues long. Trimming cost V 4 bases and J 4 bases, with 13 bases left between them. Germline CDR1 is LGHDT and CDR2 is YNNKEL (reference sequence). The CDR3 DNA is TGTGCCAGCAGCCCCCGAGCAGGGTTAGAGACCCAGTACTTC. It translates to CASSPRAGLETQYF.

This clone was counted a single time. CDR3 sequence (DNA): TGTGCCAGCACCCCCGCGGGGCGCCGCACAGATACGCAGTATTTT. Its translation: CASTPAGRRTDTQYF. V gene TRBV6-5 combines with J gene TRBJ2-3, with TRBD2 as a possible D gene (6 bases). Germline-derived CDR1 and CDR2 are MNHEY and SVGAGI. The V end was cut by 7 bases, the J end by 1 base, with 15 bases between. The CDR3 length is 15 residues.

V gene TRBV19 combines with J gene TRBJ1-5; 7 nucleotides match TRBD1. V gave up 5 bases and J gave up 3 bases; unmatched junction bases: 7. The CDR3 sequence is 15 residues long. Germline CDR1 LNHDA, CDR2 SQIVND (reference sequence). CDR3 amino acids: CASSPEGQNNQPQHF. The CDR3 nucleotides read TGTGCCAGTAGTCCCGAGGGACAGAACAATCAGCCCCAGCATTTT.

The rearrangement links TRBV18 to TRBJ1-2; 7 bases line up with TRBD1. CDR3 length equals 14 residues. CDR1 is KGHSH and CDR2 is LQKENI in the germline V gene. Losses at the gene ends were 5 bases for V and 2 bases for J; bases not matched to a gene: 5. The CDR3 here is CASSVTGTNYGYTF. The DNA for the CDR3 is TGTGCCAGCTCAGTGACAGGGACCAACTATGGCTACACCTTC.

This sequence joins TRBV18 and TRBJ2-5, with TRBD1 matching over 7 bases. V dropped 8 bases and J dropped 0; count of bases not matched to a gene: 3. In germline, CDR1 is KGHSH, CDR2 LQKENI. This CDR3 has 13 residues. The CDR3 nucleotides read TGTGCCAGCCGGACAGGTTACCAAGAGACCCAGTACTTC. Translation gives CASRTGYQETQYF.

In its sample, this clone was seen once. The gene calls are TRBV19 and TRBJ2-2; D unclear. Trimming removed 7 bases at V and 3 bases at J, with 6 bases between. From germline, CDR1 is LNHDA and CDR2 SQIVND (reference sequence). CDR3 length equals 12 residues. CDR3 sequence reads: CASTPDTGELFF. CDR3 coding DNA: TGTGCCAGTACCCCCGACACCGGGGAGCTGTTTTTT.

The chain links TRBV9 to TRBJ1-1; 7 bases fit TRBD1. Germline lookup yields CDR1 SGDLS and CDR2 YYNGEE. The CDR3 consists of 13 residues. Losses at the gene ends were 0 bases for V and 8 bases for J; bases not matched to a gene: 4. The CDR3 reads CASSVGGDREAFF. The CDR3 DNA follows: TGTGCCAGCAGCGTAGGGGGGGACAGAGAAGCTTTCTTT.